The text below deals with one TCR beta chain. The data derive from a study of technical replicates of blood from a few donors. The V end lost 8 bases, the J end lost 8 bases, and 16 bases lay between the germline ends. CDR3 size: 13 residues. Germline CDR1 is ENHRY and CDR2 is SYGVKD. Assay used: immunoSEQ multiplex PCR; TCRdb lists only in-frame clones, some missing. The table records some 80,000 clones, roughly 94% of them present only once. The sequence was collected from a human donor in good health. The sample was T cells isolated from PBMCs. This chain uses TRBV10-3 with TRBJ1-5; D is uncertain. CDR3 residues: CAIAGEGLEPQHF. For the CDR3, the DNA is TGTGCCATCGCCGGGGAAGGATTGGAGCCCCAGCATTTT.